These 4 T cell receptor beta chains came from one sample sequenced in a study of T cell responses to AZD1222 COVID-19 vaccine. Sequencing was performed with immunoSEQ multiplex PCR; in TCRdb, only in-frame clones are kept and a portion is missing. This sample has 90,000 to 120,000 clones; approximately 89% occur once, and the top ten carry roughly 3%. The source material was peripheral blood, sampled on day 0 of MenACWY control vaccination. The receptors stem from an adult in good health.

The V and J genes are TRBV3-1 (or the pseudogene TRBV3-2) and TRBJ2-1, with 16 bases that match TRBD2. The CDR3 is made up of 19 amino acids. V was clipped by 2 bases and J by 6 bases; unmatched bases: 10. Germline V gene lookup returns CDR1 LGHDT and CDR2 YNNKEL (reference sequence). CDR3 in amino acids: CASSQPIPGLAGGPNEQFF. Written as DNA, the CDR3 is TGTGCCAGCAGCCAACCAATCCCGGGACTAGCGGGGGGGCCCAATGAGCAGTTCTTC.

V is TRBV5-1 and J is TRBJ1-2; D is unresolved. V was trimmed by 0 bases and J by 8 bases, leaving 11 bases between them. The CDR3 is 13 residues long. Germline V gene lookup returns CDR1 SGHRS and CDR2 YFSETQ. CDR3 DNA: TGCGCCAGCAGCTTGGATGGCAGAGTCGGCTACACCTTC. Translated: CASSLDGRVGYTF. The full variable domain, rest sourced from reference TRBV5-1 and TRBJ1-2, is KAGVTQTPRYLIKTRGQQVTLSCSPISGHRSVSWYQQTPGQGLQFLFEYFSETQRNKGNFPGRFSGRQFSNSRSEMNVSTLELGDSALYLCASSLDGRVGYTFGSGTRLTVV.

This clone turned up a few times. The chain couples TRBV4-2 to TRBJ1-1; the D gene is possibly TRBD1 (5 bases). Trimming took off 2 bases at V and 8 bases at J, with 9 bases between the two ends. Germline V gene data show CDR1 as LGHNA and CDR2 as YNFKEQ. CDR3 size: 12 residues. The CDR3 sequence is CASSQRGEEAFF. The CDR3 bases are TGTGCCAGCAGCCAAAGAGGGGAGGAAGCTTTCTTT.

The chain links TRBV5-1 to TRBJ2-5; D gene ambiguous. Trimming took off 0 bases at V and 2 bases at J, with 8 bases between the two ends. CDR1 and CDR2 (germline): SGHRS, YFSETQ. The CDR3 length is 14 residues. The CDR3 region is CASSLANGQETQYF. CDR3 bases: TGCGCCAGCAGCTTGGCAAACGGTCAAGAGACCCAGTACTTC.